The 30 T cell receptor beta chains in this list originate from one sample, sequenced in a study of cytomegalovirus exposure and HLA in healthy donors. Assay used: immunoSEQ multiplex PCR; TCRdb lists only in-frame clones, some missing. The sample shows about 150,000 clones, roughly 89% of them seen only once. The specimen sequenced was PBMCs. The receptors here all came from a woman between 18 and 29 years old in good health and CMV-seropositive.

The chain links TRBV5-1 to TRBJ1-2; 10 bases line up with TRBD1. Germline V lookup: CDR1 SGHRS, CDR2 YFSETQ. V shed 4 bases and J 6 bases; nucleotides not matched to a gene: 3. The CDR3 length is 13 residues. CDR3 in amino acids: CASSGTGANGYTF. CDR3 bases: TGCGCCAGCAGCGGGACAGGGGCAAATGGCTACACCTTC.

The V and J genes are TRBV9 and TRBJ1-2; 7 bases align to TRBD1. Germline V gene lookup returns CDR1 SGDLS and CDR2 YYNGEE. The CDR3 contains 14 residues. After removal of 4 bases from V and 6 bases from J, the junction contained 9 bases not matched to a gene. In nucleotides, the CDR3 is TGTGCCAGCAGCTCGCACTCCGGGACAGATGGCTACACCTTC. Amino acids: CASSSHSGTDGYTF.

This sequence joins TRBV19 and TRBJ1-3, with D maybe TRBD1 (5 bases). The CDR3 contains 15 residues. V was cut by 2 bases and J by 2 bases, with 10 bases left in between. Looked up from germline, CDR1 is LNHDA and CDR2 is SQIVND (reference sequence). CDR3 loop: CASSIFAGAGNTIYF. In nucleotides, the CDR3 is TGTGCCAGTAGTATATTTGCGGGGGCTGGAAACACCATATATTTT.

On this clone: One end of the junction varies from germline; a read error may be responsible. The CDR3 here is CAWSPKNPLATGLIF. CDR3 sequence (DNA): TGTGCCTGGAGCCCTAAGAATCCCCTCGCCACAGGGTTGATCTTC. This sequence joins TRBV30 and TRBJ1-2; D possibly corresponds to TRBD1 (6 bases). The germline V gene has CDR1 GTSNPN and CDR2 SVGIG (reference sequence). This CDR3 is built from 15 residues. Together with reference TRBV30 and TRBJ1-2, the CDR3 gives the full variable domain: SQTIHQWPATLVQPVGSPLSLECTVEGTSNPNLYWYRQAAGRGLQLLFYSVGIGQISSEVPQNLSASRPQDRQFILSSKKLLLSDSGFYLCAWSPKNPLATGLIFGSGTRLTVV.

This clone was seen repeatedly, ten times or more. The chain links TRBV25-1 to TRBJ2-2, with TRBD2 as a possible D gene (6 bases). The germline CDR1 and CDR2 sequences are MGHDK and SYGVNS. V lost 4 bases and J 3 bases, leaving 9 bases between the germline ends. The CDR3 runs 14 residues. CDR3 nucleotides: TGTGCCAGCAGTGCCTCTAGCGACACCGGGGAGCTGTTTTTT. As protein: CASSASSDTGELFF. Full variable domain (remainder filled in from reference TRBV25-1 and TRBJ2-2): EADIYQTPRYLVIGTGKKITLECSQTMGHDKMYWYQQDPGMELHLIHYSYGVNSTEKGDLSSESTVSRIRTEHFPLTLESARPSHTSQYLCASSASSDTGELFFGEGSRLTVL.

The V and J genes are TRBV9 and TRBJ2-5, with unresolved D. Looked up from germline, CDR1 is SGDLS and CDR2 is YYNGEE. The CDR3 runs 13 residues. Trimming stripped 0 bases from V and 2 bases from J, with 5 bases between. In DNA, the CDR3 is TGTGCCAGCAGCGTAGCGGGTCAAGAGACCCAGTACTTC. It codes for CASSVAGQETQYF.

This chain uses TRBV5-8 with TRBJ2-7; 8 bases fit TRBD1. With 4 bases clipped from V and 1 base from J, the junction kept 7 bases outside the gene matches. This CDR3 has 15 amino acids. Germline V lookup: CDR1 SGHTS, CDR2 YDEGEE. The CDR3 loop reads CASSRGQGGSYEQYF. CDR3 nucleotide sequence: TGTGCCAGCAGCCGAGGACAGGGAGGATCCTACGAGCAGTACTTC.

The chain joins TRBV10-3 to TRBJ1-1; 8 positions agree with TRBD1. This CDR3 contains 12 residues. V lost 4 bases, J lost 8 bases, and 3 bases stayed unmatched. Germline V gene data show CDR1 as ENHRY and CDR2 as SYGVKD. The CDR3 DNA is TGTGCCATCAGTGCTGGGACAGGAGAAGCTTTCTTT. It encodes CAISAGTGEAFF.

In the case of this clone: This sample includes further DNA sequences coding for the same CDR3. The rearrangement joins TRBV27 to TRBJ2-7; weak D call: TRBD2 (6 bases). V gave up 0 bases and J gave up 1 base, with 7 bases separating them. The CDR3 sequence is 14 residues long. CDR1 is MNHEY, CDR2 SMNVEV, per germline (reference sequence). The CDR3 region has the DNA TGTGCCAGCAGTTTATCGGGGGGTTCCTACGAGCAGTACTTC. This gives the protein CASSLSGGSYEQYF.

The chain has TRBV5-1 and TRBJ2-5; the match to TRBD1 covers 11 bases. Germline assignment: CDR1 SGHRS and CDR2 YFSETQ. V dropped 4 bases and J dropped 3; count of bases not matched to a gene: 8. The CDR3 runs 16 residues. CDR3 region: CASSLGPGQGEETQYF. CDR3 DNA sequence: TGCGCCAGCAGCCTAGGTCCGGGACAGGGGGAAGAGACCCAGTACTTC.

The chain combines TRBV7-9 with TRBJ1-5; TRBD1 is a possible D gene (5 bases). CDR1 SEHNR and CDR2 FQNEAQ come from the germline V gene (reference sequence). CDR3 length: 15 residues. Trimming shortened V by 1 base and J by 1 base, and 8 bases separated the two germline ends. In DNA form, the CDR3 reads TGTGCCAGCAGCTTAGGAGACAGCAGCAATCAGCCCCAGCATTTT. Its translation: CASSLGDSSNQPQHF.

The V gene is TRBV18, the J gene TRBJ2-1, with 9 bases that match TRBD2. The V segment lost 8 bases and the J segment 8 bases; nucleotides outside the gene matches: 16. Germline-derived CDR1 and CDR2 are KGHSH and LQKENI. This CDR3 has 16 amino acids. CDR3 sequence reads: CASHPAASGTRDEQFF. The CDR3 coding sequence is TGTGCCAGCCACCCAGCGGCTAGCGGGACTAGGGATGAGCAGTTCTTC.

The gene calls are TRBV7-2 and TRBJ2-7; 8 nucleotides agree with TRBD1. Trimming at V came to 2 bases and at J to 1 base, leaving 7 bases not matched to a gene. This CDR3 has 16 amino acids. In germline, CDR1 is SGHTA, CDR2 FQGNSA. CDR3 loop: CASSLRVQGASYEQYF. The CDR3 nucleotides read TGTGCCAGCAGCTTACGGGTGCAGGGGGCTTCCTACGAGCAGTACTTC.

The chain joins TRBV5-1 to TRBJ2-1; TRBD2 agrees at 14 bases. The length of the CDR3 is 17 residues. Germline V CDR1 and CDR2: SGHRS, YFSETQ. After removal of 3 bases from V and 9 bases from J, the junction contained 11 bases not matched to a gene. The chain's CDR3 is CASSWESGLAGGSEQFF. CDR3 DNA: TGCGCCAGCAGCTGGGAATCCGGACTAGCGGGAGGCAGTGAGCAGTTCTTC. Filled out from reference TRBV5-1 and TRBJ2-1, the complete variable domain reads KAGVTQTPRYLIKTRGQQVTLSCSPISGHRSVSWYQQTPGQGLQFLFEYFSETQRNKGNFPGRFSGRQFSNSRSEMNVSTLELGDSALYLCASSWESGLAGGSEQFFGPGTRLTVL.

V usage is TRBV6-1 and J usage is TRBJ1-2, with a tentative D call TRBD1 (6 bases). V was cut by 3 bases and J by 7 bases, with 15 bases left in between. From germline, CDR1 is MNHNS and CDR2 SASEGT. This CDR3 contains 14 residues. The CDR3 reads CASSEGRGSGGYTF. CDR3 in DNA: TGTGCCAGCAGTGAGGGGAGGGGGTCGGGTGGCTACACCTTC.

The V call is TRBV19, the J call TRBJ1-1; 10 positions agree with TRBD1. Germline CDR1 reads LNHDA; CDR2 reads SQIVND (reference sequence). Trimming removed 9 bases from V and 5 bases from J; junction bases left unmatched: 9. The CDR3 has 14 residues. In DNA form, the CDR3 reads TGTGCCAGCCGGGACAGGGGTAGTGGAACTGAAGCTTTCTTT. Its protein is CASRDRGSGTEAFF.

V gene TRBV5-1 combines with J gene TRBJ1-1; no definite D call. This CDR3 spans 17 amino acids. The V gene lost 0 bases and the J gene lost 0 bases, with 15 bases spanning the gap. Per the germline V gene, CDR1 is SGHRS and CDR2 is YFSETQ. CDR3 region: CASSLGASSALNTEAFF. In DNA form, the CDR3 reads TGCGCCAGCAGCTTGGGGGCATCGTCGGCTTTGAACACTGAAGCTTTCTTT.

The chain links TRBV6-6 to TRBJ2-7; TRBD2 matches 9 bases. The CDR3 has 14 amino acids. After removal of 6 bases from V and 2 bases from J, the junction contained 5 bases not matched to a gene. The germline V gene encodes CDR1 MNHNY and CDR2 SVGAGI (reference sequence). CDR3 sequence reads: CASSHSGGTYEQYF. CDR3 DNA sequence: TGTGCCAGCAGCCATAGCGGGGGAACCTACGAGCAGTACTTC.

J is TRBJ2-5 and V is TRBV5-8; TRBD1 matches at 10 bases. Germline V lookup: CDR1 SGHTS, CDR2 YDEGEE. J lost 2 bases, V lost 4 bases, and 8 bases had no gene match. The CDR3 has 16 residues. This CDR3 is CASSAGTGVRQETQYF. In DNA form, the CDR3 reads TGTGCCAGCAGCGCCGGGACAGGGGTTCGGCAAGAGACCCAGTACTTC.

This clone has just one count. The rearrangement uses TRBV7-2 and TRBJ2-2; the match to TRBD2 covers 8 bases. The CDR3 is 15 residues long. Germline CDR1 and CDR2: SGHTA and FQGNSA. J gave up 7 bases and V 5 bases, and 9 bases lay outside the gene matches. The DNA of the CDR3 is TGTGCCAGCAGCCTGCGGACTAGCTTGAACGGGGAGCTGTTTTTT. Protein: CASSLRTSLNGELFF.

This chain uses TRBV29-1 with TRBJ2-1; 10 nucleotides match TRBD1. Trimming took 3 bases from V and 3 from J; bases not matched to a gene: 14. Per germline, CDR1 SQVTM and CDR2 ANQGSEA. This CDR3 comprises 18 residues. The CDR3 spells CSVERRDRGRPGYNEQFF. CDR3 DNA: TGCAGCGTTGAGAGGAGAGACAGGGGGCGCCCCGGCTACAATGAGCAGTTCTTC.

The V call is TRBV19, the J call TRBJ2-2; unclear D gene. V was pared by 3 bases and J by 5 bases, with 4 bases between. In germline, CDR1 is LNHDA, CDR2 SQIVND (reference sequence). The CDR3 loop spans 12 amino acids. The CDR3 spells CASSIPTGELFF. The CDR3 region has the DNA TGTGCCAGTAGTATTCCGACCGGGGAGCTGTTTTTT.

The chain has TRBV6-5 and TRBJ2-7, with TRBD2 matching 8 bases. Germline lookup yields CDR1 MNHEY and CDR2 SVGAGI. V was clipped by 4 bases and J by 6 bases; unmatched bases: 8. The CDR3 contains 14 residues. DNA of the CDR3: TGTGCCAGCAGTTTCTCAAGCGGGAGATCCGAGCAGTACTTC. Translated: CASSFSSGRSEQYF.

This clone is a singleton in its sample. The genes are TRBV7-9 and TRBJ2-3; 14 nucleotides agree with TRBD2. The J segment lost 8 bases and the V segment lost 4 bases, leaving 2 bases of the junction unmatched. Germline CDR1 SEHNR, CDR2 FQNEAQ (reference sequence). The CDR3 extends over 14 amino acids. The CDR3 nucleotides read TGTGCCAGCAGCTCGACTAGCGGGAGGGTTACGCAGTATTTT. This translates into CASSSTSGRVTQYF.

The rearrangement uses TRBV27 and TRBJ1-4; no reliable D call. Germline CDR1 MNHEY, CDR2 SMNVEV (reference sequence). Trimming removed 0 bases from V and 0 bases from J, with 23 bases in between. The CDR3 contains 21 residues. The CDR3 bases are TGTGCCAGCAGTTTATCGAGATCCCGCTTCCACCTAAATGCAACTAATGAAAAACTGTTTTTT. Its protein is CASSLSRSRFHLNATNEKLFF.

The V and J genes are TRBV6-1 and TRBJ2-3, with 7 bases aligning to TRBD2. CDR1 and CDR2 from the germline V gene are MNHNS and SASEGT. The ends lost 10 bases at V and 2 bases at J; junction bases unmatched: 12. The CDR3 extends over 15 amino acids. CDR3 amino acids: CATSRLADLTDTQYF. The CDR3 nucleotides read TGTGCCACCAGCCGGCTAGCGGACCTCACAGATACGCAGTATTTT.

This chain links TRBV19 with TRBJ2-1, with 13 bases aligning to TRBD2. CDR3 length: 14 residues. V was clipped by 10 bases and J by 7 bases; unmatched bases: 7. Germline CDR1 is LNHDA and CDR2 is SQIVND (reference sequence). The DNA for the CDR3 is TGTGCCACTACTAGCGGGAGGGCCGATAATGAGCAGTTCTTC. It specifies CATTSGRADNEQFF.

This chain joins TRBV5-4 and TRBJ2-7; TRBD2 agrees at 12 bases. Germline V CDR1 and CDR2: SGHNT, YYREEE (reference sequence). The J segment lost 4 bases and the V segment lost 4 bases, leaving 3 bases of the junction unmatched. CDR3 length: 14 amino acids. The CDR3 region has the DNA TGTGCCAGCAGCCCGGGGACTAGCGGGTACGAGCAGTACTTC. This sequence encodes CASSPGTSGYEQYF.

This clone came up once. This rearrangement joins TRBV12-1 to TRBJ2-7; the D call in the table, TRBD2, was not verified against the DNA. TRBV12-1 is marked as a pseudogene. The length of the CDR3 is 12 residues. The CDR3 sequence: CASREFFYEQYF. CDR3 nucleotides: TGTGCCAGCAGAGAGTTTTTCTACGAGCAGTACTTC.

This chain joins TRBV5-1 and TRBJ1-3; D is possibly TRBD1 (6 bases). In germline, CDR1 is SGHRS, CDR2 YFSETQ. The V end lost 4 bases, the J end lost 0 bases, and 14 bases lay between the germline ends. CDR3 length: 16 residues. CDR3 residues: CASSTDGTHSGNTIYF. For the CDR3, the DNA is TGCGCCAGCAGCACCGACGGGACACACTCTGGAAACACCATATATTTT.